The next 30 T cell receptor beta chains were all read from a single sample in a study of blood T cells in healthy people across ages. Together with a sample-barcoded 5' primer, a J-beta primer mix was included in a second PCR lasting about 7 to 11 cycles. TCRdb passed the 5' RACE reads through MiXCR, listing each CDR3 protein once. The sample lists 1,100,000 or so distinct CDR3 sequences, 40% to 50% occurring once. The sample taken for sequencing was blood. The origin of the receptors is a woman aged 55 to 70 in good health.

This clonotype was observed a few times. The chain has TRBV6-5 and TRBJ2-1; 11 positions agree with TRBD2. Germline V gene data show CDR1 as MNHEY and CDR2 as SVGAGI. The V and J ends lost 2 bases and 10 bases, in that order; junction bases with no gene match: 7. This CDR3 is built from 15 residues. CDR3 sequence (DNA): TGTGCCAGCAGTTACGGGGGACTAGCGGAAATGGAGCAGTTCTTC. Encoded protein: CASSYGGLAEMEQFF.

This clonotype was counted a few times. Since a much larger clone is just one base distant, this may be a read error. The chain carries TRBV12-3 or TRBV12-4 and TRBJ2-1; a weak D match, TRBD1 (5 bases). Trimming shortened V by 6 bases and J by 6 bases, and 12 bases separated the two germline ends. The CDR3 loop spans 13 amino acids. The CDR3: CASSVGRGNEQFF. In DNA, the CDR3 is TGTGCCAGCAGCGTAGGAAGGGGCAATGAGCAGTTCTTC.

This clonotype has a handful of counts. This rearrangement joins TRBV6-1 to TRBJ2-7, with 7 bases matching TRBD1. The CDR3 runs to 14 residues. The V gene's germline CDR1 is MNHNS and CDR2 SASEGT. Trimming removed 1 base from V and 0 bases from J; junction bases left unmatched: 0. The CDR3 DNA reads TGTGCCAGCAGTGAAGGGGACAGCTCCTACGAGCAGTACTTC. Translating it yields CASSEGDSSYEQYF.

The V call is TRBV6-5, the J call TRBJ2-5, with a tentative D call TRBD1 (6 bases). CDR3 length: 15 residues. In germline, CDR1 is MNHEY, CDR2 SVGAGI. Trimming left V 0 bases short and J 1 base short, with 9 bases between. CDR3 amino acids: CASSYSGTRQETQYF. The CDR3 region has the DNA TGTGCCAGCAGTTACTCCGGGACACGCCAAGAGACCCAGTACTTC.

V and J are TRBV12-3 or TRBV12-4 and TRBJ2-4; D not resolved. The J call may be in error: the DNA end matches TRBJ2-7 better. There are 13 residues in the CDR3. The CDR3 loop reads CASSLSKVDEQYF. In nucleotides, the CDR3 is TGTGCCAGCAGTCTCTCCAAAGTGGACGAGCAGTACTTC.

The rearrangement links TRBV4-1 to TRBJ1-6, with a possible D match to TRBD1 (5 bases). The CDR3 is 18 amino acids. Germline V CDR1 and CDR2: MGHRA, YSYEKL. V was trimmed by 3 bases and J by 9 bases, leaving 24 bases between them. The CDR3 nucleotides are TGCGCCAGCAGCCAGGAACCTCCGGGACCATATTCGGGTTCACCCCTCCACTTT. Protein: CASSQEPPGPYSGSPLHF.

The chain joins TRBV7-2 to TRBJ2-1; TRBD2 is a possible D gene (6 bases). Germline-derived CDR1 and CDR2 are SGHTA and FQGNSA. The CDR3 is 17 residues long. Deletions cut 2 bases from V and 0 bases from J, with 14 bases between. In nucleotides, the CDR3 is TGTGCCAGCAGCTTAATCACCGCGGGACTCTCCTACAATGAGCAGTTCTTC. The encoded protein is CASSLITAGLSYNEQFF.

This chain links TRBV29-1 with TRBJ2-5, with D possibly being TRBD1 (5 bases). The better agreement between TRBJ2-7 and the DNA end casts doubt on the J call. The germline V gene has CDR1 SQVTM and CDR2 ANQGSEA. This CDR3 region has 13 residues. This CDR3 reads CSVASSRVGEQYF. In DNA form, the CDR3 reads TGCAGCGTTGCAAGTAGCAGGGTGGGCGAGCAGTACTTC.

This CDR3 reads CASSFWQGAGELFF. For the CDR3, the DNA is TGTGCCAGCAGCTTTTGGCAGGGGGCCGGGGAGCTGTTTTTT. V and J are TRBV7-2 and TRBJ2-2; 7 bases agree with TRBD1. In germline, CDR1 is SGHTA, CDR2 FQGNSA. The CDR3 length is 14 residues. V trimming: 3 bases; J trimming: 6 bases; junction bases outside the gene matches: 4.

This chain connects TRBV2 to TRBJ1-4; D uncertain. V was trimmed by 11 bases and J by 5 bases, leaving 15 bases between them. The V gene's germline CDR1 is SNHLY and CDR2 FYNNEI. This CDR3 spans 13 amino acids. For the CDR3, the DNA is TGTGCCCTCGCGACGACGGGGAATGAAAAACTGTTTTTT. This translates into CALATTGNEKLFF.

V gene TRBV20-1 combines with J gene TRBJ2-5, with TRBD2 matching over 8 bases. V lost 3 bases to trimming and J lost 11 bases; unmatched junction nucleotides: 14. Germline CDR1 and CDR2: DFQATT and SNEGSKA (reference sequence). This CDR3 spans 14 amino acids. The CDR3 loop is CSASRGSGNSEQYF. The CDR3 nucleotides read TGCAGTGCTAGTAGGGGTAGCGGGAATTCTGAGCAGTACTTC.

The chain uses TRBV12-3 or TRBV12-4 and TRBJ2-1; 8 positions match TRBD1. V shed 2 bases and J 4 bases; nucleotides not matched to a gene: 4. The CDR3 has 15 residues. CDR3 loop: CASSLRGQVYNEQFF. CDR3 bases: TGTGCCAGCAGTTTAAGGGGACAGGTGTACAATGAGCAGTTCTTC.

Here the CDR3 reads CASRAQLPIQFF. CDR3 in DNA: TGTGCCAGCAGGGCTCAACTACCGATTCAGTTCTTC. V and J are TRBV28 and TRBJ2-1; D is ambiguous. CDR1 and CDR2 (germline): MDHEN, SYDVKM. Trimming pared 6 bases from V and 13 bases from J, leaving 16 bases between. This CDR3 has 12 residues. Using reference TRBV28 and TRBJ2-1 for the parts outside the CDR3, the full variable domain is DVKVTQSSRYLVKRTGEKVFLECVQDMDHENMFWYRQDPGLGLRLIYFSYDVKMKEKGDIPEGYSVSREKKERFSLILESASTNQTSMYLCASRAQLPIQFFGPGTRLTVL.

This clonotype was seen a handful of times. The chain joins TRBV10-3 to TRBJ1-4; no clear D gene. This CDR3 has 14 residues. Per the germline V gene, CDR1 is ENHRY and CDR2 is SYGVKD. Trimming stripped 0 bases from V and 3 bases from J, with 5 bases between. The CDR3 spells CAISESVANEKLFF. The CDR3 DNA reads as TGTGCCATCAGTGAGTCTGTGGCTAATGAAAAACTGTTTTTT.

The chain carries TRBV11-2 and TRBJ1-5; D perhaps matches TRBD1 (6 bases). Germline CDR1 SGHAT, CDR2 FQNNGV. V was cut by 0 bases and J by 0 bases, with 9 bases left in between. The CDR3 runs to 16 residues. The CDR3 sequence is CASSLDWTVSNQPQHF. The CDR3 DNA sequence: TGTGCCAGCAGCTTAGATTGGACAGTTAGCAATCAGCCCCAGCATTTT.

This clonotype was picked up a small number of times. This chain links TRBV20-1 with TRBJ2-7; 8 bases line up with TRBD1. The CDR3 sequence is 15 residues long. V dropped 2 bases and J dropped 3; count of bases not matched to a gene: 9. Germline assignment: CDR1 DFQATT and CDR2 SNEGSKA (reference sequence). The CDR3 sequence: CSARFDRGGGYEQYF. CDR3 bases: TGCAGTGCTAGATTTGACAGGGGTGGGGGCTACGAGCAGTACTTC.

This clonotype came up once. CDR3: CASSFPVIQGGSYNEQYF. CDR3 coding DNA: TGTGCCAGCAGTTTCCCCGTAATCCAGGGGGGTTCCTACAATGAGCAGTACTTC. This chain joins TRBV12-3 or TRBV12-4 and TRBJ2-1; maybe TRBD1 (7 bases). The J call may be wrong; the DNA end is better matched by TRBJ2-7. The CDR3 is made up of 18 amino acids.

The chain recombines TRBV12-3 or TRBV12-4 with TRBJ2-1, with D hard to call. The CDR3 loop spans 12 amino acids. V shed 5 bases and J shed 6 bases, with 8 bases lying between them. CDR3: CASSINPNEQFF. The CDR3 DNA follows: TGTGCCAGCAGTATCAACCCCAATGAGCAGTTCTTC.

The rearrangement links TRBV29-1 to TRBJ2-5; 8 positions match TRBD1. This CDR3 comprises 13 residues. Trimming removed 7 bases from V and 2 bases from J; junction bases left unmatched: 6. From germline, CDR1 is SQVTM and CDR2 ANQGSEA. The CDR3 DNA is TGCAGCGCCGACAGGGGCCCTCAAGAGACCCAGTACTTC. This translates into CSADRGPQETQYF.

This sequence joins TRBV30 and TRBJ1-2; 8 bases align to TRBD1. Looked up from germline, CDR1 is GTSNPN and CDR2 is SVGIG (reference sequence). The V gene end was trimmed by 7 bases and the J gene end by 4 bases; junction bases not matched to a gene: 5. The CDR3 length is 12 residues. This CDR3 reads CASGGAGYGYTF. CDR3 DNA: TGTGCCTCAGGGGGCGCCGGCTATGGCTACACCTTC. Using reference TRBV30 and TRBJ1-2 for the parts outside the CDR3, the full variable domain is SQTIHQWPATLVQPVGSPLSLECTVEGTSNPNLYWYRQAAGRGLQLLFYSVGIGQISSEVPQNLSASRPQDRQFILSSKKLLLSDSGFYLCASGGAGYGYTFGSGTRLTVV.

This clonotype was observed a few times. V gene TRBV6-5 combines with J gene TRBJ2-1, with D possibly matching TRBD2 (6 bases). The CDR3 is 17 residues long. Germline values: CDR1 MNHEY, CDR2 SVGAGI. V was cut by 2 bases and J by 5 bases, with 19 bases left in between. The CDR3 is CASSYGAGRVIHNEQFF. CDR3 nucleotides: TGTGCCAGCAGTTACGGGGCGGGGCGGGTAATACACAATGAGCAGTTCTTC.

This clonotype was seen more than once but under ten times. V gene TRBV25-1 combines with J gene TRBJ1-4; TRBD1 agrees at 9 bases. Germline V gives CDR1 MGHDK, CDR2 SYGVNS. After removal of 1 base from V and 3 bases from J, the junction contained 6 bases not matched to a gene. CDR3 length: 17 amino acids. The CDR3 nucleotides read TGTGCCAGCAGTGAATTACTACAGGGGGCACCTAATGAAAAACTGTTTTTT. This gives the protein CASSELLQGAPNEKLFF.

This clonotype was counted a few times. The V and J genes are TRBV11-2 and TRBJ2-5, with 7 positions matching TRBD1. The V and J ends lost 6 bases and 0 bases, in that order; junction bases with no gene match: 13. The CDR3 is 17 amino acids. The germline V gene has CDR1 SGHAT and CDR2 FQNNGV. CDR3: CASSQWPTTGYQETQYF. The CDR3 DNA is TGTGCCAGCAGTCAGTGGCCAACGACAGGGTACCAAGAGACCCAGTACTTC.

The table lists this clonotype with a few counts. The CDR3, as DNA: TGTGCCAGCAGCCCTTCCCCCGACAGGATCTATGGCTACACCTTC. It is translated as CASSPSPDRIYGYTF. The J gene is TRBJ1-2, the V gene TRBV6-1, with a weak D call TRBD1 (6 bases). Germline lookup yields CDR1 MNHNS and CDR2 SASEGT. V lost 6 bases and J lost 4, with 18 bases in between. This CDR3 region has 15 residues.

V gene TRBV27 combines with J gene TRBJ2-1; no reliable D call. V dropped 5 bases and J dropped 10 bases, with 12 bases sitting between them. The germline gives CDR1 MNHEY, CDR2 SMNVEV (reference sequence). This CDR3 is built from 12 residues. The CDR3 DNA follows: TGTGCCAGCAGTCCGTTAGTGGGGGAGCAGTTCTTC. It specifies CASSPLVGEQFF.

J is TRBJ1-2 and V is TRBV2, with TRBD1 matching over 12 bases. The CDR3 spans 13 residues. V trimming: 10 bases; J trimming: 7 bases; junction bases outside the gene matches: 7. Germline CDR1 is SNHLY and CDR2 is FYNNEI. DNA for the CDR3: TGTGCCACCCCGGGACAGGGGGCTTCTGGCTACACCTTC. Residues: CATPGQGASGYTF.

This clonotype showed up just a few times. V usage is TRBV24-1 and J usage is TRBJ2-6; D remains unclear. Trimming left V 0 bases short and J 0 bases short, with 2 bases between. Looked up from germline, CDR1 is KGHDR and CDR2 is SFDVKD. The CDR3 runs 15 residues. The CDR3 region is CATSDLDSGANVLTF. The CDR3 coding sequence is TGTGCCACCAGTGATTTGGACTCTGGGGCCAACGTCCTGACTTTC.

The chain combines TRBV5-1 with TRBJ2-5; perhaps TRBD2 as D (6 bases). Germline V gene sequence: CDR1 SGHRS, CDR2 YFSETQ. The CDR3 is 14 residues long. V was clipped by 0 bases and J by 5 bases, with 11 bases between them. In nucleotides, the CDR3 is TGCGCCAGCAGCTTGGGGAGGGCCGAGGAGACCCAGTACTTC. It is translated as CASSLGRAEETQYF.

The V and J genes are TRBV21-1 and TRBJ2-7; TRBD2, the table's D call, lacks a check against the DNA. TRBV21-1 is a pseudogene. The CDR3 has 18 amino acids. CDR3 sequence reads: CASSKAARKGLGVDEQYF. The CDR3, as DNA: TGTGCCAGCAGCAAAGCCGCCAGAAAAGGACTAGGAGTAGACGAGCAGTACTTC.

In its sample, this clonotype was seen a few times. The CDR3 bases are TGTGCCATCAGTGAGGCGGATCGGGGGACAGATACGCAGTATTTT. It yields the protein CAISEADRGTDTQYF. The chain combines TRBV10-3 with TRBJ2-3; D possibly corresponds to TRBD2 (6 bases). Trimming took off 2 bases at V and 3 bases at J, with 12 bases between the two ends. The CDR3 totals 15 residues. Per germline, CDR1 ENHRY and CDR2 SYGVKD.